This T cell receptor beta chain was captured by sequencing in a study of technical replicates of blood from a handful of donors. Assay: immunoSEQ multiplex PCR; the TCRdb copy retains only in-frame clones and omits some. The sample has about 82,000 clones, under 96% seen once. Trimming shortened V by 4 bases and J by 0 bases, and 13 bases separated the two germline ends. In germline, CDR1 is MDHEN, CDR2 SYDVKM. This CDR3 comprises 15 residues. The chain combines TRBV28 with TRBJ2-7, with D perhaps matching TRBD1 (5 bases). The TCR originated in a human donor in good health. Sequencing used T cells isolated from PBMCs. Written as DNA, the CDR3 is TGTGCCAGCAGTTCCGGACACTGGAGCTCCTACGAGCAGTACTTC. It encodes CASSSGHWSSYEQYF.